This T cell receptor (beta chain) was observed in a study of Ad26.COV2.S vaccination and SARS-CoV-2 variants. Points from the study as a whole: Those who received the vaccine showed greater spike-specific TCR breadth than those given placebo. Non-spike TCR breadth did not differ much between vaccine and placebo recipients. Total T cell responses were possibly underestimated by TCR breadth and depth analyses. Reports say spike-specific CD8+ and CD4+ T cell responses covered substantial breadth after vaccination.

Method: immunoSEQ multiplex PCR; TCRdb's copy keeps in-frame clones and lacks some. Of almost 400,000 clones listed, about 91% are singletons. Treatment defined: roughly 19 received Ad26.COV2.S at low or high dose, single or two shots; several received placebo; per-sample allocation not given. Day 63 after the first vaccine or placebo injection was the time point for sampling. As regards this clone: Its antigen remains unidentified.

J lost 3 bases, V lost 2 bases, and 0 bases had no gene match. The CDR3 is made up of 15 amino acids. Germline V gives CDR1 LNHNV, CDR2 YYDKDF (reference sequence). The chain recombines TRBV15 with TRBJ2-2, with 10 bases identical to TRBD2. Sample: peripheral blood, taken in a trial of Ad26.COV2.S vaccine versus placebo. The origin of this receptor is a person aged 18-60 years who received the Ad26.COV2.S COVID-19 vaccine or a placebo. The CDR3 region has the DNA TGTGCCACCAGCAGACTAGCGGGAGACACCGGGGAGCTGTTTTTT. It encodes CATSRLAGDTGELFF.